Presented here are 10 T cell receptor beta chains from one specimen sequenced in a study of monozygotic twins with inflammatory bowel disease. From its re-call of the 5' RACE reads, TCRdb lists each CDR3 protein once, without DNA. The table lists 300,000 to 400,000 distinct CDR3 sequences. Sequencing was carried out using blood. Receptors were obtained from a human donor with ulcerative colitis or Crohn's disease, or a healthy co-twin of an affected twin (not recorded which).

CDR3 residues: CASSIDVRQPQHF. The V and J genes are TRBV19 and TRBJ1-5. CDR3 length: 13 amino acids. Germline V gene data show CDR1 as LNHDA and CDR2 as SQIVND (reference sequence). Drawing the rest from reference TRBV19 and TRBJ1-5, the complete variable domain is DGGITQSPKYLFRKEGQNVTLSCEQNLNHDAMYWYRQDPGQGLRLIYYSQIVNDFQKGDIAEGYSVSREKKESFPLTVTSAQKNPTAFYLCASSIDVRQPQHFGDGTRLSIL.

The rearrangement joins TRBV5-4 to TRBJ2-5; TCRdb names TRBD2, which stays unverified in the absence of DNA. The germline gives CDR1 SGHNT, CDR2 YYREEE (reference sequence). The CDR3 is 13 amino acids. This CDR3 reads CASSLAEERTQYF.

This chain connects TRBV20-1 to TRBJ2-5; TCRdb picks TRBD1, but there is no DNA to check that call. The CDR3 is 14 residues long. Germline V lookup: CDR1 DFQATT, CDR2 SNEGSKA (reference sequence). The CDR3 spells CSASGQAFQETQYF.

The chain joins TRBV6-1 to TRBJ1-5. CDR3 size: 14 residues. Germline values: CDR1 MNHNS, CDR2 SASEGT. CDR3 in amino acids: CASETANSNQPQHF.

The chain combines TRBV5-1 with TRBJ2-3. The germline V gene encodes CDR1 SGHRS and CDR2 YFSETQ. This CDR3 spans 15 amino acids. CDR3 in amino acids: CASKQDLDARTTQYF.

The chain has TRBV27 and TRBJ2-6. The germline V gene has CDR1 MNHEY and CDR2 SMNVEV (reference sequence). CDR3 length equals 14 residues. CDR3 sequence: CASSSVSGANVLTF.

The chain has TRBV7-2 and TRBJ2-1; TCRdb's assignment of TRBD1 cannot be checked, as there is no DNA. This CDR3 spans 13 amino acids. Germline V lookup: CDR1 SGHTA, CDR2 FQGNSA. The CDR3 reads CASSNRGRSEQFF. Complete variable domain (other parts from reference TRBV7-2 and TRBJ2-1): GAGVSQSPSNKVTEKGKDVELRCDPISGHTALYWYRQSLGQGLEFLIYFQGNSAPDKSGLPSDRFSAERTGGSVSTLTIQRTQQEDSAVYLCASSNRGRSEQFFGPGTRLTVL.

This chain uses TRBV20-1 with TRBJ1-2. The CDR3 is made up of 11 amino acids. Germline CDR1 reads DFQATT; CDR2 reads SNEGSKA (reference sequence). CDR3 residues: CSAGDIYGYTF.

The gene calls are TRBV7-2 and TRBJ1-3; the TRBD1 assignment by TCRdb is unverifiable without DNA. CDR1 SGHTA and CDR2 FQGNSA come from the germline V gene. The CDR3 is 14 residues long. The CDR3 region is CASSLDREGNTIYF.

The chain joins TRBV24-1 to TRBJ2-1; the TCRdb call, TRBD1, lacks DNA for checking. This CDR3 contains 15 residues. Germline V gives CDR1 KGHDR, CDR2 SFDVKD. CDR3 sequence reads: CATSDTGTGGHEQFF.